The 25 T cell receptor beta chains given below trace back to one sample, sequenced in a study of blood T cells in healthy people across ages. It was with a sample-barcoded 5' primer and a J-beta primer mix that a second PCR of roughly 7 to 12 cycles was run. TCRdb redid the calling of the 5' RACE reads with MiXCR, one entry per CDR3 protein. The data hold roughly 900,000 distinct CDR3 sequences, with under 35% observed a single time. The material sequenced was blood. Source of these receptors: a woman older than 75 in good health.

The CDR3 DNA is TGTGCCAGCAGCCGCGTGGGCAGTTTGGGGGAGACCCAGTACTTC. Translation gives CASSRVGSLGETQYF. The chain employs TRBV7-9 and TRBJ2-5; D not resolved. This CDR3 spans 15 amino acids. With 5 bases removed from V and 5 bases from J, the gap between germline ends came to 18 bases. In germline, CDR1 is SEHNR, CDR2 FQNEAQ (reference sequence).

The sample holds a few counts of this clonotype. The genes are TRBV7-2 and TRBJ2-3; 10 bases are shared with TRBD2. There are 15 residues in the CDR3. Germline CDR1 is SGHTA and CDR2 is FQGNSA. Trimming cost V 7 bases and J 2 bases; bases outside gene matches: 6. The CDR3: CASKKAGGPTDTQYF. CDR3 bases: TGTGCCAGCAAAAAAGCGGGGGGGCCCACAGATACGCAGTATTTT.

Turning to this clonotype: Just one base apart from a much larger clone, this may be a read error. The V call is TRBV3-1, the J call TRBJ2-4; a possible D gene is TRBD1 (7 bases). Deletions cut 4 bases from V and 8 bases from J, with 15 bases between. CDR3 size: 14 residues. Per the germline V gene, CDR1 is LGHDT and CDR2 is YNNKEL (reference sequence). This CDR3 is CASSRRGQNDIQYF. The CDR3, as DNA: TGTGCCAGCAGCCGGAGGGGACAGAACGACATTCAGTACTTC. Full variable domain (missing parts from reference TRBV3-1 and TRBJ2-4): DTAVSQTPKYLVTQMGNDKSIKCEQNLGHDTMYWYKQDSKKFLKIMFSYNNKELIINETVPNRFSPKSPDKAHLNLHINSLELGDSAVYFCASSRRGQNDIQYFGAGTRLSVL.

J is TRBJ2-3 and V is TRBV30; 7 bases align to TRBD1. The CDR3 has 13 residues. Germline-derived CDR1 and CDR2 are GTSNPN and SVGIG (reference sequence). J lost 4 bases, V lost 4 bases, and 5 bases had no gene match. The CDR3 DNA is TGTGCCTGGACCTCAGGGGGTGCAGATACGCAGTATTTT. This sequence encodes CAWTSGGADTQYF.

The V call is TRBV5-6, the J call TRBJ2-7; TRBD1 is a possible D gene (6 bases). The length of the CDR3 is 12 residues. Germline CDR1 SGHDT, CDR2 YYEEEE. V was cut by 4 bases and J by 7 bases, with 12 bases left in between. CDR3 nucleotide sequence: TGTGCCAGCAGCATCTACCAGGGGGAGCAGTACTTC. Translating gives CASSIYQGEQYF.

This clonotype has ten or more counts. The chain uses TRBV6-2 or TRBV6-3 and TRBJ2-1, with 11 nucleotides matching TRBD2. CDR3 length equals 16 residues. Germline V CDR1 and CDR2: MNHEY, SVGEGT. Germline trimming cut 7 bases from V and 3 bases from J; bases unmatched to any gene: 8. CDR3 loop: CASKTFGTSGYNEQFF. CDR3 coding DNA: TGTGCCAGCAAAACATTCGGGACTAGCGGCTACAATGAGCAGTTCTTC.

At least ten counts were recorded for this clonotype. J is TRBJ2-1 and V is TRBV7-9; D call uncertain. The CDR3 is 13 residues long. The V gene's germline CDR1 is SEHNR and CDR2 FQNEAQ (reference sequence). V was pared by 1 base and J by 6 bases, with 7 bases between. The CDR3 region has the DNA TGTGCCAGCAGCTTAGGGGTAGTCAATGAGCAGTTCTTC. This translates into CASSLGVVNEQFF.

This clonotype came up many times. This chain joins TRBV11-3 and TRBJ2-5; 7 bases are shared with TRBD2. The CDR3 consists of 13 residues. CDR1 and CDR2 from the germline V gene are SGHNT and YENEEA. V was clipped by 5 bases and J by 7 bases; unmatched bases: 7. CDR3 region: CASSRGLGGTQYF. As DNA, the CDR3 is TGTGCCAGCAGCAGAGGACTAGGTGGGACCCAGTACTTC.

The genes are TRBV10-3 and TRBJ1-5; D unclear. Germline values: CDR1 ENHRY, CDR2 SYGVKD. V gave up 4 bases and J gave up 6 bases, with 7 bases separating them. This CDR3 comprises 12 residues. The CDR3 sequence: CAISGEGQPQHF. The CDR3 coding sequence is TGTGCCATCAGTGGTGAGGGTCAGCCCCAGCATTTT.

Worth noting for this clonotype: This may be a read error: a much more frequent sequence differs by one nucleotide. The V gene is TRBV2, the J gene TRBJ2-4; tentatively, D is TRBD2 (5 bases). This CDR3 spans 12 amino acids. V lost 2 bases, J lost 13 bases, and 12 bases lay in between. Germline CDR1 reads SNHLY; CDR2 reads FYNNEI. CDR3 nucleotides: TGTGCCAGCAGTGAATATCCAGCGGAGCAGTACTTC. Translated: CASSEYPAEQYF. The entire variable domain, with the rest obtained from reference TRBV2 and TRBJ2-4, is as follows: EPEVTQTPSHQVTQMGQEVILRCVPISNHLYFYWYRQILGQKVEFLVSFYNNEISEKSEIFDDQFSVERPDGSNFTLKIRSTKLEDSAMYFCASSEYPAEQYFGAGTRLSVL.

There are many counts of this clonotype. The CDR3 DNA reads TGTGCCAGCAGTCCTCGGACAGGGGGCGCTGGGGTCTATGGCTACACCTTC. Its protein product is CASSPRTGGAGVYGYTF. The chain uses TRBV27 and TRBJ1-2; TRBD1 matches 11 bases. Germline lookup yields CDR1 MNHEY and CDR2 SMNVEV (reference sequence). The CDR3 totals 17 residues. Unmatched junction bases numbered 12, after V lost 5 bases and J lost 4 bases.

The table lists this clonotype with many counts. The chain employs TRBV12-3 or TRBV12-4 and TRBJ2-7, with D perhaps TRBD1 (6 bases). The germline V and J ends were trimmed by 3 bases and 3 bases, with 12 bases remaining between them. This CDR3 has 14 residues. The CDR3 here is CASSFGGSYYEQYF. The DNA of the CDR3 is TGTGCCAGCAGTTTTGGGGGCTCATACTACGAGCAGTACTTC.

This clonotype has only one observation. The chain couples TRBV7-2 to TRBJ1-2; D is perhaps TRBD1 (6 bases). The CDR3 contains 14 residues. V was shortened by 3 bases and J by 4 bases, with 12 bases between the two germline ends. Per germline, CDR1 SGHTA and CDR2 FQGNSA. The CDR3 DNA sequence: TGTGCCAGCAGCTTTTCGACAGGCGTCTATGGCTACACCTTC. Translated: CASSFSTGVYGYTF.

About this clonotype: This may arise from a read error, as a much more abundant clone is one base away. Lacking the conserved final phenylalanine or tryptophan, this CDR3 likely reflects a read error. The rearrangement links TRBV10-2 to TRBJ2-4, with D tentatively TRBD1 (6 bases). Looked up from germline, CDR1 is WSHSY and CDR2 is SAAADI. There are 19 residues in the CDR3. Between the trimmed V and J ends, which lost 4 bases and 0 bases, there was a span of 22 bases. CDR3 residues: CASSGTDGHTILAKNIQYV. The CDR3 nucleotides read TGCGCCAGCAGTGGGACAGACGGACACACCATACTAGCCAAAAACATTCAGTACGTC.

V and J are TRBV20-1 and TRBJ2-2; D call uncertain. CDR3 length equals 14 residues. Germline V gives CDR1 DFQATT, CDR2 SNEGSKA (reference sequence). The V gene lost 3 bases and the J gene lost 4 bases, with 12 bases spanning the gap. CDR3 protein: CSASRSASTGELFF. The CDR3 bases are TGCAGTGCTAGTAGATCGGCCTCCACCGGGGAGCTGTTTTTT.

The rearrangement links TRBV3-1 to TRBJ2-2; D perhaps matches TRBD1 (6 bases). V shed 2 bases and J shed 5 bases, with 9 bases lying between them. The germline V gene has CDR1 LGHDT and CDR2 YNNKEL (reference sequence). This CDR3 is 14 amino acids long. The CDR3 sequence is CASSQNQGTGELFF. Written as DNA, the CDR3 is TGTGCCAGCAGCCAAAACCAGGGGACCGGGGAGCTGTTTTTT.

The chain couples TRBV6-1 to TRBJ2-2; D possibly corresponds to TRBD2 (6 bases). This CDR3 spans 16 amino acids. Trimming left V 2 bases short and J 6 bases short, with 16 bases between. The germline V gene encodes CDR1 MNHNS and CDR2 SASEGT. This CDR3 reads CASSELAAGRSGELFF. The CDR3 DNA sequence: TGTGCCAGCAGTGAATTGGCGGCAGGGAGGTCCGGGGAGCTGTTTTTT.

The J gene is TRBJ2-5, the V gene TRBV5-6, with 9 bases matching TRBD1. From germline, CDR1 is SGHDT and CDR2 YYEEEE. V lost 3 bases to trimming and J lost 4 bases; unmatched junction nucleotides: 10. This CDR3 contains 16 residues. This CDR3 is CASSWKTGTGTETQYF. DNA of the CDR3: TGTGCCAGCAGCTGGAAAACCGGGACAGGGACAGAGACCCAGTACTTC.

This clonotype was seen only a few times. V is TRBV4-1 and J is TRBJ2-1; 9 nucleotides line up with TRBD2. This CDR3 contains 15 residues. Per the germline V gene, CDR1 is MGHRA and CDR2 is YSYEKL. V was clipped by 1 base and J by 12 bases; unmatched bases: 10. The CDR3 region is CASSQGGGGATSQFF. The DNA for the CDR3 is TGCGCCAGCAGCCAAGGAGGCGGGGGGGCCACGTCGCAGTTCTTC.

Points on this clonotype: A much more abundant neighbour one base away suggests this may be a read error. CDR3 nucleotides: TGTGCCAGCAGCTGGGACTATGGCTACACCTTC. Translating it yields CASSWDYGYTF. This chain joins TRBV7-2 and TRBJ1-2; D is ambiguous. This CDR3 has 11 amino acids. Trimming took 4 bases from V and 3 from J, leaving 3 bases between them. Germline V CDR1 and CDR2: SGHTA, FQGNSA.

This clonotype has at least ten counts. J is TRBJ2-5 and V is TRBV10-3, with TRBD2 matching over 8 bases. The CDR3 totals 14 residues. V dropped 2 bases and J dropped 4; count of bases not matched to a gene: 3. Germline-derived CDR1 and CDR2 are ENHRY and SYGVKD. CDR3 nucleotide sequence: TGTGCCATCAGTGAGGCGGGGGGAAGAGAGACCCAGTACTTC. Its translation is CAISEAGGRETQYF.

This clonotype was picked up a small number of times. One junction end disagrees with the germline gene, perhaps due to a read error. V gene TRBV3-1 combines with J gene TRBJ2-1; D may be TRBD1 (5 bases). The CDR3 spans 16 residues. From germline, CDR1 is LGHDT and CDR2 YNNKEL (reference sequence). The CDR3 region has the DNA TGTGCCTGCAGCCAAGGGGCGAGGAGTCCATACAATGAGCAGTTCTTC. Amino acid sequence: CACSQGARSPYNEQFF.

This clonotype was detected ten times or more. The J gene is TRBJ1-6, the V gene TRBV7-2, with a weak D call TRBD1 (6 bases). The V gene lost 5 bases and the J gene lost 5 bases, with 10 bases spanning the gap. This CDR3 is built from 14 residues. Germline loops: CDR1 SGHTA, CDR2 FQGNSA. The CDR3 is CASSSRTDNSPLHF. The CDR3, as DNA: TGTGCCAGCAGCAGTCGGACAGATAATTCACCCCTCCACTTT.

This clonotype has at least ten counts. The V gene is TRBV7-2, the J gene TRBJ2-1, with D perhaps TRBD1 or TRBD2 (5 bases each). Per the germline V gene, CDR1 is SGHTA and CDR2 is FQGNSA. CDR3 length: 15 residues. The V end was cut by 2 bases, the J end by 5 bases, with 13 bases between. The CDR3 DNA is TGTGCCAGCAGCTTAAAGAGGGGACCCAACAATGAGCAGTTCTTC. The encoded protein is CASSLKRGPNNEQFF.

There are many counts of this clonotype. The rearrangement uses TRBV20-1 and TRBJ2-3, with D uncertain. V was pared by 0 bases and J by 10 bases, with 23 bases between. The germline CDR1 and CDR2 sequences are DFQATT and SNEGSKA (reference sequence). This CDR3 is 16 amino acids long. The CDR3 DNA sequence: TGCAGTGCTAGAGATCATGTGACTTCCAAGTCATACGCGCAGTATTTT. This gives the protein CSARDHVTSKSYAQYF.